The present T cell receptor (beta chain) was sequenced within a study of control samples from healthy donors and cancer patients. The repertoire was sequenced with immunoSEQ multiplex PCR; TCRdb's copy has only in-frame clones and lacks some. The sample contains about 69,000 clones, more than 80% of which appear only once. Trimming left V 4 bases short and J 1 base short, with 11 bases between. Germline CDR1 reads LGHDT; CDR2 reads YNNKEL (reference sequence). The CDR3 sequence is 15 residues long. The receptor was isolated from a woman aged 50 to 60 with lung cancer. Material: PBMCs. V and J are TRBV3-1 (or the pseudogene TRBV3-2) and TRBJ1-3; D is unresolved. CDR3 sequence: CASSLRWGSGNTIYF. The CDR3 nucleotides read TGTGCCAGCAGCCTACGTTGGGGATCTGGAAACACCATATATTTT.